This T cell receptor (beta chain) was found in a study of T-cell memory formation after mild COVID-19. In the study overall: TCR clusters showed largely donor specificity.

TCRdb processed the 5' RACE reads anew with MiXCR; each CDR3 protein has one entry. The table shows 170,000 or so distinct CDR3 sequences, with about a fifth occurring only once. The table lists this clonotype with a few counts. The antigen remains unidentified. Germline loops: CDR1 LGHNA, CDR2 YNFKEQ. The CDR3 has 17 amino acids. J gave up 6 bases and V 0 bases, and 9 bases lay outside the gene matches. General study findings and limits: Most CD4+ clones that shrank were in CM and EM, while CD8+ ones turned up in EMRA. Several responding clones turned up in pre-infection memory, indicating that cross-reactive memory may have taken part. What remained unconfirmed was the SARS-CoV-2 specificity of second-wave clones peaking on day 37.

The clonotype was recovered from an adult woman who had mild COVID-19 (a few samples of this study predate the infection). Cell type and time point are not known. This sequence joins TRBV4-2 and TRBJ2-3, with 10 bases lining up with TRBD2. Input material: PBMCs or a T cell subset sorted from them (not recorded which). CDR3 in amino acids: CASSQESGTSESDTQYF. Written as DNA, the CDR3 is TGTGCCAGCAGCCAAGAGTCCGGGACTAGCGAGTCGGATACGCAGTATTTT.